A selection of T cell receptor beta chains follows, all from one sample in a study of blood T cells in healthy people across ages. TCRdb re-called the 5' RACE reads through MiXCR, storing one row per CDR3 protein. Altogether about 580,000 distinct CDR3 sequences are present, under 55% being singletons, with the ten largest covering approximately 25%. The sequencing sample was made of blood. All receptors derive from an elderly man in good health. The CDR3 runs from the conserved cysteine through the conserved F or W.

CSASLGYNKETQYF TRBV20-1
CASSRDLTVTQFF TRBV5-1
CASSPGGQSSYNEQFF TRBV9
CASSQTPLRQGPYNEQFF TRBV4-3
CASSPNDYGYTF TRBV18
CAWSPKGDEQYF TRBV30
CASSPPGRHGYTF TRBV12-3/TRBV12-4
CATSRDFSLYEQFF TRBV15
CASSIRTVSYEQYF TRBV11-2
CSASGGSGYGYTF TRBV20-1
CASSVGAGTRKFF TRBV9
CASSVNTIGNGNTIYF TRBV9
CSARTGPTDTQYF TRBV20-1
CAITPGGGGHEQFF TRBV10-3
CAISGGPLYEQYF TRBV10-3
CSGGSYNEQFF TRBV29-1
CSASPGTPRAGTYEQYF TRBV20-1
CSARTRANVLTF TRBV20-1
CASSLWAGGDSYNEQFF TRBV7-3
CASSERGTGTGELFF TRBV2
CASSASRDGHYEQYF TRBV7-9
CASSLSEGLYGYTF TRBV5-7
CAIRSLNTEAFF TRBV10-3
CASSSSPTGPQNIQYF TRBV5-1
CSVEGQGGGGTEAFF TRBV29-1
CSAFQLAGVRDEQFF TRBV20-1
CASSPNEAGETDTQYF TRBV7-9
CSVELRDRGPNEQFF TRBV29-1
CSARDGVGGRETQYF TRBV20-1
CASSRDRGLRETQYF TRBV28
CASSQDRGSGGRQYF TRBV4-3
CASSQDGVRITGELFF TRBV4-2
CASSQGPTEQFF TRBV3-1
CASSLTSGTSTDTQYF TRBV11-1
CASSKQGFAQYF TRBV21-1
CSVGPTGSEKLFF TRBV29-1
CASSFKGGGPFDGEQFF TRBV7-3
CASSHSGSGYNEQFF TRBV7-3
CSVPPGGGHTDTQYF TRBV29-1
CSATGVAGGWVNEQFF TRBV20-1
CASVPSASGGWDTQYF TRBV9
CASSQEARWQETQYF TRBV4-3
CASSPVGDPVKQYF TRBV5-1
CASQKNTEAFF TRBV2
CASSSPAGTSGWEQFF TRBV6-2/TRBV6-3
CSALTVRRQFF TRBV20-1
CASQPGVGIGGDTQYF TRBV12-3/TRBV12-4
CSAGVYEQFF TRBV29-1
CSVAVNEQFF TRBV29-1
CSVRPGTITTGELFF TRBV29-1
CASSSVPYTGELFF TRBV7-2
CANSFSSVYEQYF TRBV7-8
CASGSRGTEAFF TRBV12-5